Below are 25 T cell receptor beta chains sequenced from a single sample in a study of control samples from healthy donors and cancer patients. The method was immunoSEQ multiplex PCR; TCRdb's version includes in-frame clones alone and lacks a portion of them. The data hold 150,000 to 200,000 clones, with 90% to 95% observed a single time. Source material: blood. These receptors originate from a man aged 25-45 years in good health.

This clone was seen only once. This chain joins TRBV27 and TRBJ1-6; D is ambiguous. V was cut by 2 bases and J by 3 bases, with 8 bases left in between. The CDR3 length is 15 residues. Germline V CDR1 and CDR2: MNHEY, SMNVEV (reference sequence). CDR3 region: CASSLGRIYNSPLHF. CDR3 bases: TGTGCCAGCAGTTTAGGGCGGATCTATAATTCACCCCTCCACTTT.

The rearrangement joins TRBV20-1 to TRBJ2-5; possibly TRBD1 for D (7 bases). The length of the CDR3 is 11 residues. CDR1 is DFQATT and CDR2 is SNEGSKA in the germline V gene (reference sequence). V lost 6 bases and J 6 bases, leaving 11 bases between the germline ends. The CDR3 is CSARRGQTQYF. CDR3 nucleotide sequence: TGCAGTGCCAGGAGGGGGCAGACCCAGTACTTC.

This clone was counted once. The chain carries TRBV5-1 and TRBJ2-1, with a possible D match to TRBD2 (6 bases). This CDR3 comprises 17 residues. The germline V gene has CDR1 SGHRS and CDR2 YFSETQ. V shed 0 bases and J shed 1 base, with 14 bases lying between them. The CDR3 coding sequence is TGCGCCAGCAGCTTGGGGTGGGGAGGTCCTTCCTACAATGAGCAGTTCTTC. Translated: CASSLGWGGPSYNEQFF.

The chain recombines TRBV6-5 with TRBJ1-1; TRBD1 is a possible D gene (6 bases). From germline, CDR1 is MNHEY and CDR2 SVGAGI. The CDR3 loop spans 15 amino acids. V was trimmed by 5 bases and J by 5 bases, leaving 18 bases between them. CDR3 region: CASSPRGGMGTEAFF. The CDR3 DNA is TGTGCCAGCAGTCCCCGAGGGGGTATGGGGACTGAAGCTTTCTTT.

The chain carries TRBV24-1 and TRBJ2-2; tentatively, D is TRBD1 (5 bases). Germline assignment: CDR1 KGHDR and CDR2 SFDVKD. The CDR3 covers 14 residues. V was shortened by 7 bases and J by 3 bases, with 11 bases between the two germline ends. The CDR3 region is CATRGEGDTGELFF. The CDR3 DNA follows: TGTGCCACCAGAGGGGAAGGCGACACCGGGGAGCTGTTTTTT.

The rearrangement links TRBV25-1 to TRBJ1-1; the D gene is possibly TRBD1 (5 bases). The germline V gene encodes CDR1 MGHDK and CDR2 SYGVNS. The V end was cut by 6 bases, the J end by 1 base, with 9 bases between. The CDR3 sequence is 13 residues long. The CDR3: CASSLGQNTEAFF. CDR3 sequence (DNA): TGTGCCAGCAGCCTAGGACAGAACACTGAAGCTTTCTTT.

This sequence joins TRBV6-5 and TRBJ2-2; D is perhaps TRBD1 (5 bases). Trimming left V 7 bases short and J 0 bases short, with 9 bases between. CDR1 and CDR2 from the germline V gene are MNHEY and SVGAGI. The CDR3 is made up of 14 amino acids. CDR3 loop: CASNRGPNTGELFF. CDR3 nucleotides: TGTGCCAGCAATAGGGGCCCGAACACCGGGGAGCTGTTTTTT.

This rearrangement joins TRBV19 to TRBJ1-6; TRBD1 might be the D (6 bases). Looked up from germline, CDR1 is LNHDA and CDR2 is SQIVND (reference sequence). The CDR3 loop spans 15 amino acids. V lost 6 bases, J lost 1 base, and 10 bases lay in between. The CDR3 DNA sequence: TGTGCCAGTAGCTCAGACAGGTCCTATAATTCACCCCTCCACTTT. Encoded protein: CASSSDRSYNSPLHF.

V gene TRBV10-3 combines with J gene TRBJ2-5; D may match TRBD1 or TRBD2 (5 bases each). The V and J ends lost 7 bases and 1 base respectively, with 7 bases between them. Per the germline V gene, CDR1 is ENHRY and CDR2 is SYGVKD. CDR3 size: 12 residues. In DNA, the CDR3 is TGTGCCATCAAGGGACCCCAAGAGACCCAGTACTTC. Residues: CAIKGPQETQYF.

This clone was seen only once. The DNA of the CDR3 is TGTGCCAGCAGCTTCGGCAAGAGGAACACTGAAGCTTTCTTT. Translated: CASSFGKRNTEAFF. This chain connects TRBV5-8 to TRBJ1-1; D is unclear. CDR3 length: 14 amino acids. The ends were cut back, 2 bases at V and 1 base at J, with 9 bases in the middle. Per the germline V gene, CDR1 is SGHTS and CDR2 is YDEGEE. Full variable domain (outside the CDR3, taken from reference TRBV5-8 and TRBJ1-1): EAGVTQSPTHLIKTRGQQATLRCSPISGHTSVYWYQQALGLGLQFLLWYDEGEERNRGNFPPRFSGRQFPNYSSELNVNALELEDSALYLCASSFGKRNTEAFFGQGTRLTVV.

The CDR3 bases are TGCAGTGCTAGTGTTTGGCAGGACTTTGAGCAGTTCTTC. This codes for CSASVWQDFEQFF. This chain joins TRBV20-1 and TRBJ2-1; D might be TRBD2 (5 bases). Germline V gives CDR1 DFQATT, CDR2 SNEGSKA (reference sequence). This CDR3 has 13 residues. The ends were cut back, 3 bases at V and 9 bases at J, with 15 bases in the middle.

V usage is TRBV27 and J usage is TRBJ1-4; no clear D. The CDR3 extends over 14 amino acids. In germline, CDR1 is MNHEY, CDR2 SMNVEV (reference sequence). Deletions cut 8 bases from V and 8 bases from J, with 18 bases between. The CDR3 reads CASGSGLRWEKLFF. The CDR3 region has the DNA TGTGCCAGCGGCTCCGGGCTCCGCTGGGAAAAACTGTTTTTT. The whole variable domain, remainder taken from reference TRBV27 and TRBJ1-4, is EAQVTQNPRYLITVTGKKLTVTCSQNMNHEYMSWYRQDPGLGLRQIYYSMNVEVTDKGDVPEGYKVSRKEKRNFPLILESPSPNQTSLYFCASGSGLRWEKLFFGSGTQLSVL.

The genes are TRBV9 and TRBJ1-3; weak D call: TRBD1 (6 bases). Germline CDR1 and CDR2: SGDLS and YYNGEE. The CDR3 has 16 residues. The V end was cut by 3 bases, the J end by 0 bases, with 13 bases between. The CDR3 sequence is CASSATRGLSGNTIYF. The CDR3 region has the DNA TGTGCCAGCAGCGCAACCAGGGGCCTCTCTGGAAACACCATATATTTT.

The chain is built from TRBV30 and TRBJ1-6; maybe TRBD1 (6 bases). This CDR3 has 17 residues. V was cut by 4 bases and J by 7 bases, with 23 bases left in between. Per germline, CDR1 GTSNPN and CDR2 SVGIG (reference sequence). In DNA, the CDR3 is TGTGCCTGGACCGATCGGGGGACTTTAAGGGGGAATTCACCCCTCCACTTT. Its protein product is CAWTDRGTLRGNSPLHF.

The chain uses TRBV28 and TRBJ1-2; 8 positions match TRBD1. Losses at the gene ends were 3 bases for V and 4 bases for J; bases not matched to a gene: 7. In germline, CDR1 is MDHEN, CDR2 SYDVKM. The CDR3 totals 15 residues. Here the CDR3 reads CASSFLDRAGYGYTF. DNA for the CDR3: TGTGCCAGCAGTTTTTTGGACAGGGCGGGCTATGGCTACACCTTC.

This clone appeared a single time. The rearrangement uses TRBV2 and TRBJ1-5; TRBD1 aligns across 9 bases. The CDR3 covers 14 residues. Looked up from germline, CDR1 is SNHLY and CDR2 is FYNNEI. J was trimmed by 5 bases and V by 6 bases; bases with no gene match: 5. CDR3 DNA: TGTGCCAGCAGACAACAGGGGGCTGATCAGCCCCAGCATTTT. Protein product: CASRQQGADQPQHF.

The chain recombines TRBV7-6 with TRBJ2-7; TRBD1 matches at 10 bases. This CDR3 has 16 amino acids. Germline values: CDR1 SGHVS, CDR2 FNYEAQ. The J segment lost 6 bases and the V segment lost 5 bases, leaving 13 bases of the junction unmatched. CDR3 loop: CASSVGPGQGFIEQYF. The CDR3 DNA reads TGTGCCAGCAGCGTAGGACCGGGACAGGGGTTTATCGAGCAGTACTTC.

The chain has TRBV6-6 and TRBJ2-7; weak D call: TRBD2 (6 bases). The CDR3 consists of 15 residues. V lost 0 bases to trimming and J lost 0 bases, with 9 bases between them. Germline V CDR1 and CDR2: MNHNY, SVGAGI (reference sequence). CDR3 protein: CASSYSGSGSYEQYF. In DNA, the CDR3 is TGTGCCAGCAGTTACTCTGGTAGCGGCTCCTACGAGCAGTACTTC.

This rearrangement joins TRBV5-6 to TRBJ1-2; D unclear. Trimming shortened V by 1 base and J by 4 bases, and 11 bases separated the two germline ends. Germline V gene sequence: CDR1 SGHDT, CDR2 YYEEEE. This CDR3 contains 14 residues. CDR3 coding DNA: TGTGCCAGCAGCTTGAGTGGGGATGGCTATGGCTACACCTTC. Residues: CASSLSGDGYGYTF.

The chain uses TRBV12-3 or TRBV12-4 and TRBJ2-7; a weak D match, TRBD1 (6 bases). The CDR3 is 11 amino acids. With 7 bases removed from V and 5 bases from J, the gap between germline ends came to 9 bases. The CDR3 nucleotides read TGTGCCAGCACAGGGGACCACGAGCAGTACTTC. Translated: CASTGDHEQYF.

The rearrangement joins TRBV7-9 to TRBJ1-1; D not certain. V lost 3 bases and J 6 bases, leaving 20 bases between the germline ends. This CDR3 region has 16 residues. Germline CDR1 is SEHNR and CDR2 is FQNEAQ (reference sequence). The CDR3: CASSFFSVSPYSEAFF. The DNA for the CDR3 is TGTGCCAGCAGCTTTTTTAGTGTGTCGCCCTACTCTGAAGCTTTCTTT. Full variable domain (missing parts from reference TRBV7-9 and TRBJ1-1): DTGVSQNPRHKITKRGQNVTFRCDPISEHNRLYWYRQTLGQGPEFLTYFQNEAQLEKSRLLSDRFSAERPKGSFSTLEIQRTEQGDSAMYLCASSFFSVSPYSEAFFGQGTRLTVV.

The gene calls are TRBV5-4 and TRBJ2-7, with TRBD1 matching over 7 bases. The CDR3 covers 15 residues. Germline CDR1 SGHNT, CDR2 YYREEE (reference sequence). V lost 0 bases to trimming and J lost 5 bases; unmatched junction nucleotides: 8. CDR3 sequence (DNA): TGTGCCAGCAGCTTGGAGCTCAGGGGGATCGACGAGCAGTACTTC. This sequence encodes CASSLELRGIDEQYF.

CDR3 residues: CASSPSGGGETQYF. Here the CDR3 DNA reads TGTGCCAGCAGCCCGTCAGGGGGCGGCGAGACCCAGTACTTC. The chain is built from TRBV7-7 and TRBJ2-5, with 8 nucleotides matching TRBD1. With 5 bases clipped from V and 5 bases from J, the junction kept 7 bases outside the gene matches. Germline V gene data show CDR1 as SSHAT and CDR2 as FNYEAQ (reference sequence). The CDR3 contains 14 residues.

This clone showed up just once. The genes are TRBV4-1 and TRBJ1-6, with D tentatively TRBD1 (5 bases). The CDR3 has 13 residues. The V and J ends lost 3 bases and 9 bases respectively, with 9 bases between them. CDR1 is MGHRA and CDR2 is YSYEKL in the germline V gene. The CDR3 loop reads CASSQGVGSPLHF. In DNA form, the CDR3 reads TGCGCCAGCAGCCAGGGGGTTGGTTCACCCCTCCACTTT.

J is TRBJ2-3 and V is TRBV5-1, with D perhaps matching TRBD2 (5 bases). The germline V gene encodes CDR1 SGHRS and CDR2 YFSETQ. The CDR3 has 11 amino acids. V lost 4 bases, J lost 5 bases, and 5 bases lay in between. The CDR3 sequence is CASSAGDTQYF. CDR3 bases: TGCGCCAGCAGCGCGGGAGATACGCAGTATTTT.